This section outlines one T cell receptor beta chain sequence together with its context. Its specificity is not known. With V trimmed by 1 base and J by 7 bases, 11 bases remained unmatched. The CDR3 is 16 amino acids. Germline V gene sequence: CDR1 SQVTM, CDR2 ANQGSEA. Here immunoSEQ multiplex PCR was the method, and the copy in TCRdb shows in-frame clones only, minus some. The sample yields fewer than 55,000 clones, 75% to 85% seen once. This entry comes from a study of radiation and T cells in renal cell carcinoma. Study outcomes and limitations: In blood, top tumor clones expanded by 2 weeks, shrinking by 4.

The time point: blood 2 weeks post-SBRT. The treatment here: 15 Gy SBRT to primary tumor, nephrectomy 4 weeks later. Blood was sampled at baseline, 2 weeks and 4 weeks after SBRT. The V call is TRBV29-1, the J call TRBJ2-7; 12 nucleotides line up with TRBD2. The receptor was derived from a woman in her 70s with renal cell carcinoma. The sequences come from blood, collected from a patient whose treatment included radiotherapy and nephrectomy. The CDR3 loop reads CSVEVTTSGGSDEQYF. The CDR3 DNA is TGCAGCGTTGAAGTTACTACTAGCGGGGGGAGTGATGAGCAGTACTTC.